The 24 T cell receptor beta chains given below trace back to one sample, sequenced in a study of regulatory T cells in long-lasting Graves disease (dated by TCRdb to the early 2020s). This sample's time point label indicates: newly diagnosed GD, antithyroid drugs for less than 3 months. RNA was extracted from PBMCs in TRIzol for both TCR sequencing and RNA sequencing. The library was obtained by multiplex PCR. TCRdb shows the sequencer as Illumina HiSeq 4000. CDR3 regions were amplified by Arm-PCR with iRepertoire HTBI primers to construct TCR beta libraries. In-frame beta chains were kept once TCRdb had trimmed the public reads at Q25 with fastp and called clones with MiXCR. One record per CDR3 amino acid sequence lists the most common genes and DNA. A total of 400,000 to 550,000 distinct CDR3 sequences appear in this sample, 14% to 15% of them only once. The top ten clonotypes cover about a sixth of the sample.

Separately, the same data were catalogued under a study of T cells in Graves' hyperthyroidism and ophthalmopathy.

The material was peripheral blood mononuclear cells (PBMCs), obtained at new diagnosis, from a patient treated with antithyroid drugs. These receptors were obtained from a woman in her twenties or thirties with Graves disease. Donor details come from another sample of the same person, matched by shared clones.

In its sample, this clonotype was seen many times. This rearrangement joins TRBV5-1 to TRBJ2-1; TRBD2 is a possible D gene (7 bases). This CDR3 spans 14 amino acids. The germline gives CDR1 SGHRS, CDR2 YFSETQ. Trimming removed 3 bases from V and 8 bases from J, with 15 bases in between. This CDR3 reads CASSWGLSGDEQFF. The CDR3 DNA reads TGCGCCAGCAGCTGGGGGCTGAGCGGGGATGAGCAGTTCTTC.

As regards this clonotype: This could be a read error, since a much larger clone is one nucleotide away. The rearrangement joins TRBV10-1 to TRBJ2-1; 11 nucleotides align to TRBD2. Germline CDR1 reads WNHNN; CDR2 reads SYGVQD (reference sequence). The CDR3 length is 16 residues. CDR3 DNA sequence: TGCGCCAGCAGTGAACGGACTAGCGGGTTCTACAGTGAGCAGTTCTTC. Translated, it gives CASSERTSGFYSEQFF.

This clonotype has at least ten counts. This chain joins TRBV15 and TRBJ2-7, with 7 bases identical to TRBD1. This CDR3 contains 16 residues. The V and J ends lost 0 bases and 4 bases, in that order; junction bases with no gene match: 9. Germline lookup yields CDR1 LNHNV and CDR2 YYDKDF (reference sequence). The CDR3 nucleotides are TGTGCCACCAGCAGAGATCTAGAGGGGGCGCGGTACGAGCAGTACTTC. Translation gives CATSRDLEGARYEQYF.

The table lists this clonotype with many counts. The chain joins TRBV24-1 to TRBJ2-7, with TRBD2 matching 7 bases. V lost 5 bases, J lost 7 bases, and 7 bases stayed unmatched. This CDR3 has 13 residues. CDR1 and CDR2 (germline): KGHDR, SFDVKD. CDR3 residues: CATSASAGAEQYF. CDR3 bases: TGTGCCACCAGTGCATCGGCGGGAGCGGAGCAGTACTTC.

A few counts support this clonotype. The genes are TRBV5-1 and TRBJ1-6; tentatively, D is TRBD1 (5 bases). Trimming took 7 bases from V and 8 from J, leaving 13 bases between them. Germline V gene data show CDR1 as SGHRS and CDR2 as YFSETQ. CDR3 length: 13 residues. For the CDR3, the DNA is TGCGCCAGCGGTGTCGCGGGGGATTCACCCCTCCACTTT. It specifies CASGVAGDSPLHF.

This clonotype was detected ten times or more. J is TRBJ2-1 and V is TRBV20-1; the D is unclear. CDR1 is DFQATT, CDR2 SNEGSKA, per germline (reference sequence). CDR3 length equals 17 residues. V was pared by 0 bases and J by 7 bases, with 22 bases between. CDR3 region: CSARDLTKGPWENEQFF. In DNA, the CDR3 is TGCAGTGCTAGAGATCTAACTAAAGGGCCATGGGAAAATGAGCAGTTCTTC.

This clonotype was picked up many times. The J gene is TRBJ2-1, the V gene TRBV7-2; 8 nucleotides align to TRBD2. CDR1 is SGHTA and CDR2 is FQGNSA in the germline V gene. With V trimmed by 1 base and J by 9 bases, 11 bases remained unmatched. This CDR3 comprises 16 residues. The CDR3 sequence: CASSLVSGGPLSEQFF. In DNA form, the CDR3 reads TGTGCCAGCAGCTTAGTGTCGGGAGGGCCCTTAAGTGAGCAGTTCTTC.

This clonotype was seen repeatedly, ten times or more. The chain has TRBV27 and TRBJ2-7, with 9 bases identical to TRBD1. J gave up 6 bases and V 3 bases, and 3 bases lay outside the gene matches. The CDR3 totals 13 residues. The V gene's germline CDR1 is MNHEY and CDR2 SMNVEV (reference sequence). The CDR3 nucleotides read TGTGCCAGCAGTTTGGGACAGGGATTCGAGCAGTACTTC. Amino acid sequence: CASSLGQGFEQYF.

The rearrangement uses TRBV14 and TRBJ2-5; 7 nucleotides align to TRBD2. With 3 bases clipped from V and 1 base from J, the junction kept 11 bases outside the gene matches. The CDR3 contains 17 residues. Per the germline V gene, CDR1 is SGHDN and CDR2 is FVKESK. The CDR3 here is CASSQGLAESPQETQYF. The DNA for the CDR3 is TGTGCCAGCAGCCAGGGCCTAGCGGAGTCCCCCCAAGAGACCCAGTACTTC.

As regards this clonotype: A junction end diverges from the germline sequence, so it may reflect a read error. The chain is built from TRBV12-3 or TRBV12-4 and TRBJ2-7; TRBD1 is a possible D gene (6 bases). CDR3 length equals 16 residues. CDR3 sequence: CASSDYGTKSSYGQYF. The CDR3 region has the DNA TGTGCCAGCAGTGATTACGGGACAAAAAGCTCCTACGGGCAGTACTTC.

This clonotype was counted many times. The V and J genes are TRBV12-3 or TRBV12-4 and TRBJ2-1; no reliable D call. This CDR3 has 18 amino acids. Trimming cost V 3 bases and J 12 bases, with 30 bases left between them. The CDR3 region has the DNA TGTGCCAGCAGTTTGGTTTGGACCCGCGTTTATTACAATGGATGGCAGTTCTTC. This encodes CASSLVWTRVYYNGWQFF.

This clonotype was observed many times. The chain joins TRBV7-9 to TRBJ1-1; D is ambiguous. Per germline, CDR1 SEHNR and CDR2 FQNEAQ (reference sequence). Trimming removed 5 bases at V and 3 bases at J, with 13 bases between. The CDR3 has 14 amino acids. CDR3 nucleotides: TGTGCCAGCAGCCGCGAGATCCCCCACACTGAAGCTTTCTTT. This translates into CASSREIPHTEAFF.

In its sample, this clonotype was seen a few times. The chain is built from TRBV30 and TRBJ1-2; D may be TRBD1 (5 bases). Trimming took 4 bases from V and 6 from J, leaving 12 bases between them. The germline CDR1 and CDR2 sequences are GTSNPN and SVGIG (reference sequence). This CDR3 has 12 residues. The CDR3 spells CAWTSTADGYTF. CDR3 nucleotides: TGTGCCTGGACTTCGACAGCCGATGGCTACACCTTC.

This clonotype was counted at least ten times. A read error may produce the germline difference seen at one junction end. The chain recombines TRBV11-2 with TRBJ1-1, with a tentative D call TRBD1 (6 bases). Germline V CDR1 and CDR2: SGHAT, FQNNGV. The CDR3 consists of 13 residues. CDR3 protein: CASSGGRGTKAFF. CDR3 in DNA: TGTGCCAGCAGTGGGGGGCGGGGCACTAAAGCTTTCTTT.

This clonotype was recorded a few times. This CDR3 is CASSQGVTGGETQYF. CDR3 in DNA: TGCGCCAGCAGCCAAGGGGTAACAGGGGGAGAGACCCAGTACTTC. J is TRBJ2-3 and V is TRBV4-1; 8 nucleotides line up with TRBD1. The tail of the sequence fits TRBJ2-5 better, so the J call may be wrong. Germline assignment: CDR1 MGHRA and CDR2 YSYEKL. The CDR3 runs 15 residues.

This clonotype has just a few counts. The chain recombines TRBV20-1 with TRBJ2-1; 8 nucleotides match TRBD2. The CDR3 extends over 15 amino acids. The germline gives CDR1 DFQATT, CDR2 SNEGSKA (reference sequence). The V segment lost 0 bases and the J segment 5 bases; nucleotides outside the gene matches: 6. CDR3 sequence: CSARDGSGINNEQFF. The CDR3 coding sequence is TGCAGTGCTAGAGACGGTAGCGGGATAAACAATGAGCAGTTCTTC.

Worth noting for this clonotype: A much larger clone differs by one base, so this may be a read error. The CDR3 bases are TGCAGCGTCAAGCGGGGGGTCGAGACCGGGGAGCTGTTTTTT. It is translated as CSVKRGVETGELFF. J is TRBJ2-2 and V is TRBV29-1; 9 bases align to TRBD2. Germline-derived CDR1 and CDR2 are SQVTM and ANQGSEA. The V segment lost 6 bases and the J segment 5 bases; nucleotides outside the gene matches: 7. CDR3 length equals 14 residues.

This clonotype was detected many times. The V gene is TRBV12-3 or TRBV12-4, the J gene TRBJ2-1; TRBD2 agrees at 8 bases. The CDR3 covers 17 residues. J lost 8 bases, V lost 6 bases, and 18 bases had no gene match. CDR3 DNA: TGTGCCAGCAGGATAACCCCTGATCCGGGAGGGAGCCATGAGCAGTTCTTC. Translating it yields CASRITPDPGGSHEQFF.

As to this clonotype: A much larger clone lies a single base off, so this may be a read error. CDR3 DNA sequence: TGTGCCAGCAGTCCACAAAGCTACGAGCAGTACTTC. Protein sequence: CASSPQSYEQYF. The gene calls are TRBV7-2 and TRBJ2-7; D is ambiguous. The CDR3 has 12 amino acids. Germline V lookup: CDR1 SGHTA, CDR2 FQGNSA. V lost 6 bases and J 3 bases, leaving 9 bases between the germline ends. Complete variable domain (other parts from reference TRBV7-2 and TRBJ2-7): GAGVSQSPSNKVTEKGKDVELRCDPISGHTALYWYRQSLGQGLEFLIYFQGNSAPDKSGLPSDRFSAERTGGSVSTLTIQRTQQEDSAVYLCASSPQSYEQYFGPGTRLTVT.

This clonotype was counted ten times or more. The rearrangement links TRBV11-1 to TRBJ2-2; tentative D call: TRBD1 (6 bases). The germline V gene encodes CDR1 SGHAT and CDR2 FQDESV (reference sequence). V was cut by 3 bases and J by 0 bases, with 8 bases left in between. The length of the CDR3 is 15 residues. The CDR3, as DNA: TGTGCCAGCAGCTTGGACAGCGCGAACACCGGGGAGCTGTTTTTT. Its translation is CASSLDSANTGELFF.

This clonotype was picked up a small number of times. The chain combines TRBV7-2 with TRBJ2-6, with a tentative D call TRBD2 (6 bases). Trimming cost V 1 base and J 4 bases, with 8 bases left between them. Germline CDR1 SGHTA, CDR2 FQGNSA. The CDR3 length is 15 residues. This chain's CDR3 is CASSLVAVGANVLTF. CDR3 nucleotide sequence: TGTGCCAGCAGCTTAGTAGCGGTCGGGGCCAACGTCCTGACTTTC.

In this sample, this clonotype turned up many times. CDR3 amino acids: CASSLRRVYSYEQYF. DNA of the CDR3: TGTGCCAGCAGCTTAAGGCGGGTCTACTCCTACGAGCAGTACTTC. The rearrangement uses TRBV7-2 and TRBJ2-7; D is possibly TRBD2 (5 bases). The ends were cut back, 2 bases at V and 0 bases at J, with 11 bases in the middle. CDR1 and CDR2 (germline): SGHTA, FQGNSA. There are 15 residues in the CDR3.

This clonotype has a count of ten or more. CDR3 residues: CASSGSIYNEQFF. The CDR3 nucleotides are TGTGCCAGCAGCGGCTCGATCTACAATGAGCAGTTCTTC. This sequence joins TRBV9 and TRBJ2-1; D unresolved. Germline V gives CDR1 SGDLS, CDR2 YYNGEE. V lost 3 bases to trimming and J lost 3 bases, with 7 bases between them. The CDR3 loop spans 13 amino acids.

This clonotype was seen repeatedly, ten times or more. This chain uses TRBV18 with TRBJ2-7; D is perhaps TRBD1 (6 bases). This CDR3 is built from 13 residues. Per germline, CDR1 KGHSH and CDR2 LQKENI. The V end was cut by 3 bases, the J end by 6 bases, with 12 bases between. The CDR3 DNA is TGTGCCAGCTCACCCAGGGAAGGGGGCGAGCAGTACTTC. Residues: CASSPREGGEQYF.